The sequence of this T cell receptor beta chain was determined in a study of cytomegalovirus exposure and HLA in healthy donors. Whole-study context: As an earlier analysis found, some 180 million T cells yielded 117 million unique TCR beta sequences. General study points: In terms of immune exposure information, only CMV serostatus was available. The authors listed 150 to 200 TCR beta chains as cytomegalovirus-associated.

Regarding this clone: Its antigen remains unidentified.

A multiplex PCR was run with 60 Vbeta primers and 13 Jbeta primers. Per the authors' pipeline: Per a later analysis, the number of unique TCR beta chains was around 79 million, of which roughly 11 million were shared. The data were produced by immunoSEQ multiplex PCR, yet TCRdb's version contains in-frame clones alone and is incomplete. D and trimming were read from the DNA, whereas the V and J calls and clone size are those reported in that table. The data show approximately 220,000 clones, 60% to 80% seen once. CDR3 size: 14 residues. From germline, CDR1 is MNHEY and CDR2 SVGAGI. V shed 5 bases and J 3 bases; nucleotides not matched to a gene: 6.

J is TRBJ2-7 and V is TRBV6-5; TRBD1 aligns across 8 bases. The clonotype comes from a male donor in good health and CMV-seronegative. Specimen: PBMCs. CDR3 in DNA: TGTGCCAGCAGTGCCCGGGACAGGAACTACGAGCAGTACTTC. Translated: CASSARDRNYEQYF.